This T cell receptor (beta chain) is from a study of T cells after somatic rescue of genetic block. Using immunoSEQ multiplex PCR, the repertoire was profiled, and TCRdb retains in-frame clones only, with some absent. The table has tens of thousands of clones, around 92% seen once. Germline CDR1 is LGHNA and CDR2 is YNFKEQ. V was shortened by 1 base and J by 7 bases, with 22 bases between the two germline ends. This CDR3 comprises 17 residues. This clone was seen only once. Sequencing was carried out using peripheral blood mononuclear cells (PBMCs). This sequence originates from a man in his forties or fifties. The J gene is TRBJ1-2, the V gene TRBV4-2; possible D gene TRBD1, 6 bases. The CDR3 DNA sequence: TGTGCCAGCAGCCAAGTGGAGGGGGTTTTTGATAGTCGTGGCTACACCTTC. Protein sequence: CASSQVEGVFDSRGYTF.